This T cell receptor (beta chain) emerged from a study of Ad26.COV2.S vaccination and SARS-CoV-2 variants (dated by TCRdb to the early 2020s). For the study in its entirety: Vaccine-arm donors came from COV1001, a multicentre, randomized, double-blind, placebo-controlled phase I-IIa trial of Ad26.COV2.S in healthy adults. Ad26.COV2.S was administered intramuscularly at 5 x 10^10 or 1 x 10^11 viral particles, either as a single shot or as two shots given 56 days apart. TCRbeta repertoire sequencing was used to assess the specificity and breadth of SARS-CoV-2-reactive T cell receptors after Ad26.COV2.S vaccination. The TCR-sequenced set comprised around 32 samples: around 20 Ad26.COV2.S vaccine recipients, 5 placebo recipients and 8 SARS-CoV-2 convalescent individuals. Trial participants were randomized into five groups of five: low-dose or high-dose Ad26.COV2.S given once or twice, or placebo on both occasions. Investigators remained blinded to trial group allocation during experiments and outcome assessment. Findings and caveats that apply to the study as a whole: It was noted by the authors that total T cell responses may have been underestimated by the TCR breadth and depth analyses. After vaccination, substantial breadth of spike-specific CD8+ and CD4+ T cell responses was reported. Spike-specific TCR breadth was higher in Ad26.COV2.S recipients than in placebo recipients (P = 0.0014). Comparable non-spike TCR breadth was observed between vaccine and placebo recipients, consistent with only spike being contained in the vaccine. Comparing responses between vaccine doses or regimens was not something the study was powered to do.

The immunoSEQ Assay was used to sequence TCRbeta CDR3 regions. After extraction, genomic DNA underwent amplification by bias-controlled multiplex PCR, followed by high-throughput sequencing. The paper's data handling went like this. To quantify the absolute abundance of each unique TCRbeta CDR3 region, sequences were collapsed and filtered. T cell fraction was estimated by normalizing TCRbeta template counts to usable DNA, which was measured by amplifying reference genes present in all nucleated cells. Repertoire TCRs were annotated as SARS-CoV-2-specific by exact matching of V gene, CDR3 amino acid sequence and J gene to a known reactive TCR set. The reference SARS-CoV-2 TCR set was derived from MIRA and filtered for enrichment in COVID-19-positive ImmuneCODE repertoires, a step that removed public or cross-reactive TCRs. Based on the MIRA antigens, annotated TCRs were further analysed at the level of specific ORF or position within ORF. Breadth was defined as the number of annotated unique rearrangements divided by the total number of unique productive rearrangements, and depth was defined as the summed frequency of the annotated unique rearrangements. Two-sided Wilcoxon rank-sum tests were applied when comparing TCR breadth between groups. TCRdb limited this immuneACCESS table to in-frame rearrangements with V and J called. A share of clones is missing; checked studies link under half to unresolved V genes, and the rest is unexplained. That table is the source of V, J and clone size, and D and trimming were worked out from the DNA. The table for this sample lists under 400,000 clones; 80% to 90% of them were counted only once. The biggest ten clones account for about 3.4% of the sample.

About this clone: The antigen this receptor binds is unknown. No base qualities exist here, and no much larger clone lies one base off it.

The sample's treatment or condition label is to be understood as: roughly 20 received Ad26.COV2.S at low or high dose, single or two shots; five or six received placebo; per-sample allocation not given. Repertoires of vaccine and placebo recipients were sequenced from samples collected on day 63 after the first injection. Between 29 July and 7 August 2020, Cohort 1b enrolled about two dozen adults aged 18-55 years at one site in Boston, USA. Ad26.COV2.S was a replication-incompetent adenovirus type 26 vector expressing a prefusion-stabilized SARS-CoV-2 spike protein from the original Wuhan strain. Measured from the cysteine to the phenylalanine, the CDR3 is 13 residues long. The CDR3 DNA has 39 bases and is translated from base 1. The junction carries 14 bases between V and J, which are trimmed by 5 bases and 10 bases respectively. Taken from the germline V gene, the CDR1 and CDR2 loops are SGHAT and FQNNGV.

The source of this sequence is a person aged 18-65 years who received the Ad26.COV2.S COVID-19 vaccine or a placebo. This specimen consisted of peripheral blood, obtained in a trial of Ad26.COV2.S vaccine versus placebo. The sequence joins TRBV11-2 to TRBJ1-4; the D gene identity is not certain. This receptor has the CDR3 CASSPGAGVKLFF. DNA sequence: TGTGCCAGCAGCCCTGGAGCGGGTGTAAAACTGTTTTTT.